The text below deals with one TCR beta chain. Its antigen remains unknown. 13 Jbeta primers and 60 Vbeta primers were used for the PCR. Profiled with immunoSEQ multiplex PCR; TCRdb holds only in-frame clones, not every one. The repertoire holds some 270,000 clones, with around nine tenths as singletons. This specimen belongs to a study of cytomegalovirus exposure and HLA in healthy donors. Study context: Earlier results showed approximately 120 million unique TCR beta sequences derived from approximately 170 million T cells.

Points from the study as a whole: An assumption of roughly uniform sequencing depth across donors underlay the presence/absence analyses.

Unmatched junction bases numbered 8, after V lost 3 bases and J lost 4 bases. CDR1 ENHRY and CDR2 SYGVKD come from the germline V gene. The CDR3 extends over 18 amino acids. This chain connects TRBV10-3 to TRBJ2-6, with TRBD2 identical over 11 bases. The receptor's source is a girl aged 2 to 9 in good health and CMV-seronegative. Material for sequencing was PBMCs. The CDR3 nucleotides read TGTGCCATCAGTGACCAACTAGCGGGAGTCGCAGGGGCCAACGTCCTGACTTTC. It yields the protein CAISDQLAGVAGANVLTF.